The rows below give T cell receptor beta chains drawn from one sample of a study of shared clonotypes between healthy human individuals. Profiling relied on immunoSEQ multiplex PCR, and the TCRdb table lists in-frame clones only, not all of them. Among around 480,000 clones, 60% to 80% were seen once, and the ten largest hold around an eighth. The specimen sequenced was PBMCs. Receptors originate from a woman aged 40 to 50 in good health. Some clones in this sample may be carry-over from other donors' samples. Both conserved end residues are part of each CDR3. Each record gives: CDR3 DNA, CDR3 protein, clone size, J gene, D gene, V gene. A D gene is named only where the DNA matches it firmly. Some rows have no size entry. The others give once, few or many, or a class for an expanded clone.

cdr3_nt: TGTGCCAGCAGCTTGGGACCGAACGATGAAAAACTGTTTTTT
cdr3_aa: CASSLGPNDEKLFF
clone_size: .
j_call: TRBJ1-4
d_call: .
v_call: TRBV7-2

cdr3_nt: TGTGCCAGCAGCTCGGAGTGGGACGGAGATGAGCAGTTCTTC
cdr3_aa: CASSSEWDGDEQFF
clone_size: .
j_call: TRBJ2-1
d_call: .
v_call: TRBV21-1

cdr3_nt: TGTGCCAGCAGCTCCACAGGTCCTTATGGCTACACCTTC
cdr3_aa: CASSSTGPYGYTF
clone_size: once
j_call: TRBJ1-2
d_call: .
v_call: TRBV7-9

cdr3_nt: TGTGCCAGCAGCGGTACCCGGACAGGGGGCTTGTACGAGCAGTACTTC
cdr3_aa: CASSGTRTGGLYEQYF
clone_size: .
j_call: TRBJ2-7
d_call: TRBD1
v_call: TRBV28

cdr3_nt: TGCAGCGCCTGGGACAGCTCCTACGAGCAGTACTTC
cdr3_aa: CSAWDSSYEQYF
clone_size: .
j_call: TRBJ2-7
d_call: TRBD1
v_call: TRBV29-1

cdr3_nt: TGTGCCAGTAGTTCGGGAGGGTCCTACAATGAGCAGTTCTTC
cdr3_aa: CASSSGGSYNEQFF
clone_size: .
j_call: TRBJ2-1
d_call: TRBD2
v_call: TRBV19

cdr3_nt: TGTGCCAGCAACCTCGCCGCGGGTGGGGGGTACGAGCAGTACTTC
cdr3_aa: CASNLAAGGGYEQYF
clone_size: .
j_call: TRBJ2-7
d_call: .
v_call: TRBV7-9

cdr3_nt: TGTGCCAGCAGTTTAGGCGGGATAACGAACACCGGGGAGCTGTTTTTT
cdr3_aa: CASSLGGITNTGELFF
clone_size: .
j_call: TRBJ2-2
d_call: .
v_call: TRBV28

cdr3_nt: TGCAGCGCCCCGGCTACCATCATGGATCAGCCCCAGCATTTT
cdr3_aa: CSAPATIMDQPQHF
clone_size: few
j_call: TRBJ1-5
d_call: .
v_call: TRBV29-1

cdr3_nt: TGTGCCAGCAGCTTAGATCAGGGGGCGGACGGCTACACCTTC
cdr3_aa: CASSLDQGADGYTF
clone_size: .
j_call: TRBJ1-2
d_call: TRBD1
v_call: TRBV11-2

cdr3_nt: TGTGCCAGCAAACCGGGACAGGGTGGTGAAAAACTGTTTTTT
cdr3_aa: CASKPGQGGEKLFF
clone_size: .
j_call: TRBJ1-4
d_call: TRBD1
v_call: TRBV2

cdr3_nt: TGTGCCAGCAGGGCAGGGGGCTCTCAGCCCCAGCATTTT
cdr3_aa: CASRAGGSQPQHF
clone_size: .
j_call: TRBJ1-5
d_call: TRBD1
v_call: TRBV6-1

cdr3_nt: TGTGCCAGCACTCTTGCCGGGACCGCGACCTACGAGCAGTACTTC
cdr3_aa: CASTLAGTATYEQYF
clone_size: .
j_call: TRBJ2-7
d_call: .
v_call: TRBV28

cdr3_nt: TGTGCCAGCAGCCTGGGACTAGCGGGTTTCGGGGAGCTGTTTTTT
cdr3_aa: CASSLGLAGFGELFF
clone_size: few
j_call: TRBJ2-2
d_call: TRBD2
v_call: TRBV14

cdr3_nt: TGTGCCTGGACTAAGGGGGGGGGTTCACCCCTCCACTTT
cdr3_aa: CAWTKGGGSPLHF
clone_size: few
j_call: TRBJ1-6
d_call: .
v_call: TRBV30

cdr3_nt: TGCAGCGGAGGCACAGATACGCAGTATTTT
cdr3_aa: CSGGTDTQYF
clone_size: .
j_call: TRBJ2-3
d_call: .
v_call: TRBV29-1

cdr3_nt: TGTGCCAGCAGCTCCTCGGGACTTGCGACCGGGGAGCTGTTTTTT
cdr3_aa: CASSSSGLATGELFF
clone_size: few
j_call: TRBJ2-2
d_call: .
v_call: TRBV5-4

cdr3_nt: TGCGCCAGCAGCTGGGGCACCGGGGAGCTGTTTTTT
cdr3_aa: CASSWGTGELFF
clone_size: .
j_call: TRBJ2-2
d_call: .
v_call: TRBV5-1

cdr3_nt: TGCGCCAGCTCTAGCGACTCCTACGAGCAGTACTTC
cdr3_aa: CASSSDSYEQYF
clone_size: .
j_call: TRBJ2-7
d_call: .
v_call: TRBV10-2

cdr3_nt: TGTGCCATCAGTGAGTCGGCACAGTCAAGCTCCTACAATGAGCAGTTCTTC
cdr3_aa: CAISESAQSSSYNEQFF
clone_size: .
j_call: TRBJ2-1
d_call: .
v_call: TRBV10-3

cdr3_nt: TGTGCCAGCAGCCAAGCAGGGGCCAATCAGCCCCAGCATTTT
cdr3_aa: CASSQAGANQPQHF
clone_size: .
j_call: TRBJ1-5
d_call: .
v_call: TRBV4-2

cdr3_nt: TGCGCCAGCAGCTCTGGGGTAGGGACGCCTGGAACCCGGGGAGAGACCCAGTACTTC
cdr3_aa: CASSSGVGTPGTRGETQYF
clone_size: once
j_call: TRBJ2-5
d_call: .
v_call: TRBV5-1

cdr3_nt: TGCGCCAGCAGCAAGGGACTAGCGGGAGAAGAGACCCAGTACTTC
cdr3_aa: CASSKGLAGEETQYF
clone_size: .
j_call: TRBJ2-5
d_call: TRBD2
v_call: TRBV4-1

cdr3_nt: TGTGCCAGCAGCAAAAATCCAGGGGGCGCGGATCAGCCCCAGCATTTT
cdr3_aa: CASSKNPGGADQPQHF
clone_size: .
j_call: TRBJ1-5
d_call: .
v_call: TRBV21-1

cdr3_nt: TGCGCCAGCAGCCCCCGGGGACTAGTCATAAACACCGGGGAGCTGTTTTTT
cdr3_aa: CASSPRGLVINTGELFF
clone_size: .
j_call: TRBJ2-2
d_call: TRBD2
v_call: TRBV5-1

cdr3_nt: TGTGCCAGCAGCTTAGGACGGACCTACAATGAGCAGTTCTTC
cdr3_aa: CASSLGRTYNEQFF
clone_size: .
j_call: TRBJ2-1
d_call: .
v_call: TRBV7-8

cdr3_nt: TGCGCCAGCAGCTTGGAAGGGGGGGGTAAGCCCCAGCATTTT
cdr3_aa: CASSLEGGGKPQHF
clone_size: once
j_call: TRBJ1-5
d_call: .
v_call: TRBV5-1

cdr3_nt: TGTGCCAGCTCACTCGGTCACGGGGGGGACTACAATGAGCAGTTCTTC
cdr3_aa: CASSLGHGGDYNEQFF
clone_size: .
j_call: TRBJ2-1
d_call: TRBD2
v_call: TRBV6-4

cdr3_nt: TGCGCCAGCGCCCTCGGGCTAGCGGGAGTATATGAGCAGTTCTTC
cdr3_aa: CASALGLAGVYEQFF
clone_size: once
j_call: TRBJ2-1
d_call: TRBD2
v_call: TRBV5-1

cdr3_nt: TGTGCCAGTAGTACAGGGGGCTACGAGCAGTACTTC
cdr3_aa: CASSTGGYEQYF
clone_size: .
j_call: TRBJ2-7
d_call: TRBD1
v_call: TRBV19

cdr3_nt: TGTGCCAGCAGCTATCGGGCCTCCCGGACCACAGATACGCAGTATTTT
cdr3_aa: CASSYRASRTTDTQYF
clone_size: .
j_call: TRBJ2-3
d_call: .
v_call: TRBV5-5